This T cell receptor beta chain derives from a study of OX40 agonist ivuxolimab in advanced cancers. Regarding the study as a whole: The antigens recognized by the expanded peripheral T cells, that is their antigen specificity, were not determined.

Germline V gives CDR1 SGHTS, CDR2 YDEGEE. This CDR3 spans 13 amino acids. The V end was cut by 2 bases, the J end by 3 bases, with 6 bases between. Baseline was the first blood sampling point, followed by cycle 4 day 1 and cycle 7 day 1. Sequenced by immunoSEQ multiplex PCR; TCRdb stores in-frame clones only, minus some. This sample has 30,000 to 45,000 clones, with approximately 90% found just once. Points on this clone: Its antigen is currently unknown.

This sequence originates from an adult with an advanced solid tumor such as melanoma, head and neck, liver or kidney cancer. The sample consisted of CD4+ or CD8+ T cells sorted from blood, taken in a trial of the OX40 agonist ivuxolimab. The chain combines TRBV5-8 with TRBJ1-5; unclear D gene. The CDR3 coding sequence is TGTGCCAGCAGCTTTTCGTCCAATCAGCCCCAGCATTTT. Translation gives CASSFSSNQPQHF.